This is a list of T cell receptor beta chains from one sample in a study of blood T cell repertoires in COVID-19. Profiling relied on immunoSEQ multiplex PCR, and the TCRdb table lists in-frame clones only, not all of them. The sample includes about 280,000 clones, around 85% seen only once; the top ten take 4.5% to 5.5%. Material for sequencing was peripheral blood. The receptors were gathered from a man aged 45-65 years with active or convalescent COVID-19. The CDR3 runs from the conserved cysteine through the conserved F or W. D genes are given only for firm matches. Rows give clone size only sometimes, using once, few, many, or a class for an expanded clone.

V gene: TRBV18; J gene: TRBJ1-3; D gene: TRBD1; clone size: NA; CDR3 protein: CASSPLAGGTGSSGNTIYF; CDR3 DNA: TGTGCCAGCTCACCACTGGCAGGGGGAACGGGGAGCTCTGGAAACACCATATATTTT
V gene: TRBV5-1; J gene: TRBJ2-1; D gene: NA; clone size: NA; CDR3 protein: CASSLAGGTGNEQFF; CDR3 DNA: TGCGCCAGCAGCTTGGCCGGCGGGACCGGCAATGAGCAGTTCTTC
V gene: TRBV7-8; J gene: TRBJ2-5; D gene: TRBD1; clone size: NA; CDR3 protein: CASSKEDRDRAGAQYF; CDR3 DNA: TGTGCCAGCAGCAAAGAGGACCGGGACAGGGCTGGGGCCCAGTACTTC
V gene: TRBV18; J gene: TRBJ2-4; D gene: TRBD1; clone size: NA; CDR3 protein: CASSQQGAAKNIQYF; CDR3 DNA: TGTGCCAGCTCACAACAGGGGGCAGCCAAAAACATTCAGTACTTC
V gene: TRBV19; J gene: TRBJ1-6; D gene: NA; clone size: NA; CDR3 protein: CASSAAGGLSPLHF; CDR3 DNA: TGTGCCAGTAGTGCCGCGGGGGGTCTATCACCCCTCCACTTT
V gene: TRBV7-9; J gene: TRBJ2-2; D gene: NA; clone size: few; CDR3 protein: CASSQGRTGELFF; CDR3 DNA: TGTGCCAGCAGCCAGGGGCGAACCGGGGAGCTGTTTTTT
V gene: TRBV19; J gene: TRBJ1-5; D gene: NA; clone size: NA; CDR3 protein: CASSIDQRRTDGQPQHF; CDR3 DNA: TGTGCCAGTAGTATAGACCAACGCCGGACAGACGGGCAGCCCCAGCATTTT
V gene: TRBV19; J gene: TRBJ1-2; D gene: TRBD1; clone size: NA; CDR3 protein: CAIHSRQGDDGYTF; CDR3 DNA: TGTGCCATCCACTCAAGACAGGGCGACGATGGCTACACCTTC
V gene: TRBV25-1; J gene: TRBJ1-2; D gene: NA; clone size: NA; CDR3 protein: CASSVGASDGYTF; CDR3 DNA: TGTGCCAGCAGTGTAGGGGCATCGGATGGCTACACCTTC
V gene: TRBV3-1/TRBV3-2; J gene: TRBJ2-1; D gene: NA; clone size: NA; CDR3 protein: CASSQSGNEQFF; CDR3 DNA: TGTGCCAGCAGCCAGTCGGGGAATGAGCAGTTCTTC
V gene: TRBV28; J gene: TRBJ2-3; D gene: NA; clone size: NA; CDR3 protein: CASSLSYSGAGTDTQYF; CDR3 DNA: TGTGCCAGCAGTCTCTCTTATAGCGGAGCGGGCACAGATACGCAGTATTTT
V gene: TRBV24-1; J gene: TRBJ2-5; D gene: TRBD2; clone size: NA; CDR3 protein: CATSDGRGSGRVNQETQYF; CDR3 DNA: TGTGCCACCAGTGATGGCCGCGGGAGCGGGCGGGTCAACCAAGAGACCCAGTACTTC
V gene: TRBV5-4; J gene: TRBJ2-1; D gene: TRBD2; clone size: NA; CDR3 protein: CASSSTPGTSSYNEQFF; CDR3 DNA: TGTGCCAGCAGCTCCACTCCGGGGACTAGCTCCTACAATGAGCAGTTCTTC
V gene: TRBV2; J gene: TRBJ2-4; D gene: TRBD2; clone size: NA; CDR3 protein: CASSTNPSGAKNIQYF; CDR3 DNA: TGTGCCAGCAGCACTAACCCTAGCGGGGCCAAAAACATTCAGTACTTC
V gene: TRBV4-2; J gene: TRBJ2-5; D gene: TRBD2; clone size: NA; CDR3 protein: CASSQDRDYAETQYF; CDR3 DNA: TGTGCCAGCAGCCAAGATAGGGACTACGCAGAGACCCAGTACTTC
V gene: TRBV7-8; J gene: TRBJ1-5; D gene: NA; clone size: NA; CDR3 protein: CASSEGGPSNQPQHF; CDR3 DNA: TGTGCCAGCAGCGAGGGGGGGCCGAGCAATCAGCCCCAGCATTTT
V gene: TRBV19; J gene: TRBJ1-5; D gene: TRBD1; clone size: NA; CDR3 protein: CASSIRGVGRGNQPQHF; CDR3 DNA: TGTGCCAGTAGTATCAGGGGGGTCGGTCGAGGCAATCAGCCCCAGCATTTT
V gene: TRBV29-1; J gene: TRBJ1-5; D gene: NA; clone size: NA; CDR3 protein: CSVERRSSRRDQPQHF; CDR3 DNA: TGCAGCGTTGAAAGGAGAAGTAGCAGGAGGGATCAGCCCCAGCATTTT
V gene: TRBV21-1; J gene: TRBJ1-2; D gene: NA; clone size: few; CDR3 protein: CASAVRARGGNGYTF; CDR3 DNA: TGTGCCAGCGCTGTTAGGGCGAGGGGAGGAAATGGCTACACCTTC
V gene: TRBV6-2/TRBV6-3; J gene: TRBJ1-2; D gene: NA; clone size: NA; CDR3 protein: CASSYWANYGYTF; CDR3 DNA: TGTGCCAGCAGTTACTGGGCAAACTATGGCTACACCTTC
V gene: TRBV27; J gene: TRBJ2-2; D gene: TRBD2; clone size: once; CDR3 protein: CASSFALSSGYTGELFF; CDR3 DNA: TGTGCCAGCAGTTTCGCCCTTTCTAGCGGGTACACCGGGGAGCTGTTTTTT
V gene: TRBV2; J gene: TRBJ2-3; D gene: TRBD1; clone size: NA; CDR3 protein: CASSPGGAPTDTQYF; CDR3 DNA: TGTGCCAGCAGTCCAGGGGGAGCCCCCACAGATACGCAGTATTTT
V gene: TRBV13; J gene: TRBJ2-7; D gene: NA; clone size: NA; CDR3 protein: CAEMRQRSSYEQYF; CDR3 DNA: TGTGCCGAGATGAGGCAGAGGAGCTCCTACGAGCAGTACTTC
V gene: TRBV10-3; J gene: TRBJ1-4; D gene: TRBD1; clone size: NA; CDR3 protein: CAISDSGTGGEKLFF; CDR3 DNA: TGTGCCATCAGTGATTCCGGGACAGGTGGAGAAAAACTGTTTTTT
V gene: TRBV14; J gene: TRBJ2-1; D gene: NA; clone size: NA; CDR3 protein: CASSQDLRNEQFF; CDR3 DNA: TGTGCCAGCAGCCAAGATTTGAGGAATGAGCAGTTCTTC
V gene: TRBV7-2; J gene: TRBJ2-1; D gene: TRBD2; clone size: NA; CDR3 protein: CASRTPLAGGGEQFF; CDR3 DNA: TGTGCCAGCAGAACCCCACTAGCGGGAGGCGGTGAGCAGTTCTTC
V gene: TRBV3-1/TRBV3-2; J gene: TRBJ1-2; D gene: TRBD1; clone size: once; CDR3 protein: CASSRQGGNYGYTF; CDR3 DNA: TGTGCCAGCAGCCGACAGGGAGGCAACTATGGCTACACCTTC
V gene: TRBV19; J gene: TRBJ1-6; D gene: NA; clone size: NA; CDR3 protein: CASSTLGSQGSPLHF; CDR3 DNA: TGTGCCAGTAGTACCCTTGGCAGCCAGGGTTCACCCCTCCACTTT
V gene: TRBV27; J gene: TRBJ2-7; D gene: NA; clone size: NA; CDR3 protein: CASSNGGTPYEQYF; CDR3 DNA: TGTGCCAGCAGCAATGGCGGCACACCCTACGAGCAGTACTTC
V gene: TRBV12-5; J gene: TRBJ2-2; D gene: NA; clone size: NA; CDR3 protein: CASGSLPGELFF; CDR3 DNA: TGTGCTAGTGGTTCCCTCCCCGGGGAGCTGTTTTTT
V gene: TRBV11-2; J gene: TRBJ2-2; D gene: TRBD2; clone size: NA; CDR3 protein: CASSLDGSGSTGELFF; CDR3 DNA: TGTGCCAGCAGCTTAGATGGAAGCGGGAGCACCGGGGAGCTGTTTTTT
V gene: TRBV9; J gene: TRBJ2-2; D gene: TRBD2; clone size: few; CDR3 protein: CASSVAFAGGDTGELFF; CDR3 DNA: TGTGCCAGCAGCGTAGCTTTCGCGGGAGGGGACACCGGGGAGCTGTTTTTT
V gene: TRBV5-6; J gene: TRBJ2-7; D gene: NA; clone size: NA; CDR3 protein: CASSLVGTPSYEQYF; CDR3 DNA: TGTGCCAGCAGCTTGGTGGGGACACCTTCCTACGAGCAGTACTTC
V gene: TRBV5-4; J gene: TRBJ1-1; D gene: NA; clone size: NA; CDR3 protein: CALADRGTEAFF; CDR3 DNA: TGTGCCCTGGCGGATCGAGGCACTGAAGCTTTCTTT
V gene: TRBV11-1; J gene: TRBJ2-1; D gene: NA; clone size: NA; CDR3 protein: CASSSDFPYNEQFF; CDR3 DNA: TGTGCCAGCAGCTCGGACTTCCCTTACAATGAGCAGTTCTTC
V gene: TRBV6-4; J gene: TRBJ1-1; D gene: NA; clone size: NA; CDR3 protein: CASSESFGTSDTEAFF; CDR3 DNA: TGTGCCAGCAGTGAATCTTTTGGGACATCAGACACTGAAGCTTTCTTT
V gene: TRBV19; J gene: TRBJ1-1; D gene: NA; clone size: NA; CDR3 protein: CASSIQVVGTEAFF; CDR3 DNA: TGTGCCAGTAGTATACAGGTCGTTGGGACTGAAGCTTTCTTT
V gene: TRBV11-2; J gene: TRBJ1-3; D gene: NA; clone size: NA; CDR3 protein: CASSLALDSGNTIYF; CDR3 DNA: TGTGCCAGCAGCTTAGCCCTGGACAGTGGAAACACCATATATTTT
V gene: TRBV5-1; J gene: TRBJ2-7; D gene: TRBD2; clone size: once; CDR3 protein: CASSGAGAYEQYF; CDR3 DNA: TGCGCCAGCAGCGGTGCGGGGGCCTACGAGCAGTACTTC
V gene: TRBV5-1; J gene: TRBJ1-1; D gene: NA; clone size: NA; CDR3 protein: CASSQTGGADTEAFF; CDR3 DNA: TGCGCCAGCAGCCAAACCGGGGGGGCGGACACTGAAGCTTTCTTT
V gene: TRBV29-1; J gene: TRBJ1-1; D gene: TRBD1; clone size: NA; CDR3 protein: CSVAGQGNTEAFF; CDR3 DNA: TGCAGCGTTGCCGGACAGGGTAACACTGAAGCTTTCTTT
V gene: TRBV7-9; J gene: TRBJ2-3; D gene: NA; clone size: NA; CDR3 protein: CASSPKLGGRTDTQYF; CDR3 DNA: TGTGCCAGCAGCCCCAAATTGGGCGGGCGCACAGATACGCAGTATTTT
V gene: TRBV12-3/TRBV12-4; J gene: TRBJ2-5; D gene: NA; clone size: NA; CDR3 protein: CASSSYGETQYF; CDR3 DNA: TGTGCCAGCAGTTCTTACGGGGAGACCCAGTACTTC
V gene: TRBV24-1; J gene: TRBJ2-7; D gene: NA; clone size: NA; CDR3 protein: CATSDSNRWVYEQYF; CDR3 DNA: TGTGCCACCAGTGATTCAAACAGGTGGGTCTACGAGCAGTACTTC
V gene: TRBV28; J gene: TRBJ1-6; D gene: NA; clone size: NA; CDR3 protein: CASSPRHSGYYSPLHF; CDR3 DNA: TGTGCCAGCAGTCCCCGCCACAGCGGATATTATTCACCCCTCCACTTT
V gene: TRBV3-1/TRBV3-2; J gene: TRBJ2-7; D gene: TRBD1; clone size: once; CDR3 protein: CASSQALPSGTGFYEQYF; CDR3 DNA: TGTGCCAGCAGCCAAGCCCTCCCCTCCGGGACAGGGTTCTACGAGCAGTACTTC
V gene: TRBV4-2; J gene: TRBJ2-7; D gene: TRBD2; clone size: NA; CDR3 protein: CASSQDPGTSYEQYF; CDR3 DNA: TGTGCCAGCAGCCAAGACCCCGGGACTAGCTACGAGCAGTACTTC
V gene: TRBV5-1; J gene: TRBJ2-2; D gene: TRBD2; clone size: NA; CDR3 protein: CASTGTSGNTGELFF; CDR3 DNA: TGCGCCAGCACCGGGACTAGCGGGAACACCGGGGAGCTGTTTTTT
V gene: TRBV6-5; J gene: TRBJ2-1; D gene: NA; clone size: NA; CDR3 protein: CASSRQLTYNEQFF; CDR3 DNA: TGTGCCAGCAGTAGACAGTTGACCTACAATGAGCAGTTCTTC
V gene: TRBV15; J gene: TRBJ1-1; D gene: NA; clone size: NA; CDR3 protein: CATTRQLNTEAFF; CDR3 DNA: TGTGCCACCACCCGACAGTTGAACACTGAAGCTTTCTTT
V gene: TRBV6-4; J gene: TRBJ2-2; D gene: TRBD2; clone size: NA; CDR3 protein: CASSLVEGLAGDGNTGELFF; CDR3 DNA: TGTGCCAGCAGTCTCGTCGAGGGACTAGCGGGAGACGGGAACACCGGGGAGCTGTTTTTT